Presented here are 12 T cell receptor beta chains from one specimen sequenced in a study of shared clonotypes between healthy human individuals. Assay: immunoSEQ multiplex PCR; the TCRdb copy retains only in-frame clones and omits some. The table has more than 400,000 clones, about 84% seen once. The material sequenced was PBMCs. The receptors derive from a woman aged 40 to 50 in good health. Some clones in this sample may be carry-over from other donors' samples.

The chain couples TRBV28 to TRBJ2-7, with 13 bases that match TRBD2. J gave up 3 bases and V 6 bases, and 2 bases lay outside the gene matches. Germline V gene sequence: CDR1 MDHEN, CDR2 SYDVKM. CDR3 size: 14 residues. CDR3 nucleotides: TGTGCCAGCAGGGGGACTAGCGGGATCTACGAGCAGTACTTC. Its translation is CASRGTSGIYEQYF.

The chain joins TRBV6-6 to TRBJ1-1; a possible D gene is TRBD1 (5 bases). In germline, CDR1 is MNHNY, CDR2 SVGAGI (reference sequence). V was shortened by 2 bases and J by 1 base, with 11 bases between the two germline ends. This CDR3 comprises 15 residues. DNA for the CDR3: TGTGCCAGCAGTTACGTGACAGACGCGAACACTGAAGCTTTCTTT. Translation: CASSYVTDANTEAFF.

As for this clone: With only one base between it and a far larger clone, this is likely a read error. This CDR3 is also generated by other DNA sequences in the sample. The chain uses TRBV7-2 and TRBJ2-1; 11 bases fit TRBD2. The length of the CDR3 is 16 residues. Trimming removed 5 bases from V and 5 bases from J; junction bases left unmatched: 8. CDR1 and CDR2 from the germline V gene are SGHTA and FQGNSA. The CDR3, as DNA: TGTGCCAGCAGCCGCCTAGGGACTAGCGGACACAATGAGCAGTTCTTC. Translated: CASSRLGTSGHNEQFF.

As regards this clone: A far more abundant clone sits one base away, making this likely a read error. Other DNA sequences within the sample encode an identical CDR3. This chain connects TRBV15 to TRBJ1-5, with 8 positions matching TRBD1. In germline, CDR1 is LNHNV, CDR2 YYDKDF (reference sequence). The CDR3 has 15 amino acids. Unmatched junction bases numbered 15, after V lost 4 bases and J lost 13 bases. The CDR3 region is CATSMDRVNGRPQHF. As DNA, the CDR3 is TGTGCCACCAGCATGGACAGGGTCAACGGCCGGCCACAGCATTTT.

About this clone: This probably arose from a read error, given a far larger clone one base away. The chain recombines TRBV5-1 with TRBJ2-2; 11 bases map to TRBD1. The CDR3 is 16 residues long. Germline V lookup: CDR1 SGHRS, CDR2 YFSETQ. The CDR3 region is CASSRTGGANTGEPFF. CDR3 nucleotides: TGCGCCAGCAGCCGGACAGGGGGCGCGAACACCGGGGAGCCGTTTTTT.

The genes are TRBV5-1 and TRBJ2-5; D is perhaps TRBD1 (5 bases). The germline V gene has CDR1 SGHRS and CDR2 YFSETQ. The V and J ends lost 7 bases and 0 bases respectively, with 10 bases between them. The CDR3 contains 13 residues. CDR3 in DNA: TGCGCCAGCGTTTCAGGGAACCAAGAGACCCAGTACTTC. This codes for CASVSGNQETQYF.

The rearrangement uses TRBV28 and TRBJ2-5, with 9 nucleotides matching TRBD2. CDR1 is MDHEN, CDR2 SYDVKM, per germline. Trimming cost V 5 bases and J 0 bases; bases outside gene matches: 13. The CDR3 runs to 18 residues. CDR3 sequence (DNA): TGTGCCAGCAGTCAGACCGGGCTAGCGGGGATTTACCAAGAGACCCAGTACTTC. Residues: CASSQTGLAGIYQETQYF.

This clone was counted ten times or more. The rearrangement joins TRBV15 to TRBJ2-5, with TRBD2 identical over 8 bases. V trimming: 4 bases; J trimming: 4 bases; junction bases outside the gene matches: 11. This CDR3 comprises 16 residues. Looked up from germline, CDR1 is LNHNV and CDR2 is YYDKDF (reference sequence). The CDR3 loop reads CATSNANVGGAETQYF. The CDR3 coding sequence is TGTGCCACCAGCAATGCGAATGTCGGGGGGGCAGAGACCCAGTACTTC.

Regarding this clone: A far larger clone is just one base off, so this is likely a read error. J is TRBJ1-5 and V is TRBV28; TRBD1 aligns across 7 bases. From germline, CDR1 is MDHEN and CDR2 SYDVKM. The ends lost 8 bases at V and 1 base at J; junction bases unmatched: 8. The CDR3 length is 15 residues. Here the CDR3 reads CASGPGGFSNQPQHF. The CDR3 DNA reads as TGTGCCAGCGGTCCAGGGGGTTTCAGCAATCAGCCCCAGCATTTT. Full variable domain (remainder filled in from reference TRBV28 and TRBJ1-5): DVKVTQSSRYLVKRTGEKVFLECVQDMDHENMFWYRQDPGLGLRLIYFSYDVKMKEKGDIPEGYSVSREKKERFSLILESASTNQTSMYLCASGPGGFSNQPQHFGDGTRLSIL.

This clone has only a few counts. V gene TRBV6-1 combines with J gene TRBJ2-4; 12 nucleotides line up with TRBD2. This CDR3 spans 17 amino acids. Germline V lookup: CDR1 MNHNS, CDR2 SASEGT. V was pared by 4 bases and J by 0 bases, with 4 bases of the junction left unmatched. The CDR3 loop reads CASSGGLAGQAKNIQYF. CDR3 sequence (DNA): TGTGCCAGCAGTGGAGGACTAGCGGGGCAAGCCAAAAACATTCAGTACTTC.

With respect to this clone: Being one base from a much bigger clone, this may be a read error. In the same sample, other DNA sequences code for this CDR3. The V and J genes are TRBV4-3 and TRBJ1-4; no reliable D call. V dropped 0 bases and J dropped 8 bases, with 7 bases sitting between them. The CDR3 loop spans 13 amino acids. From germline, CDR1 is LGHNA and CDR2 YSLEER. The CDR3 DNA follows: TGCGCCAGCAGCCAAGATAGTGGGGAAAAACTGTTTTTT. Its translation: CASSQDSGEKLFF.

With regard to this clone: A far larger clone is only one base removed, so a read error is likely. The V gene is TRBV10-1, the J gene TRBJ2-3, with a tentative D call TRBD2 (5 bases). The CDR3 spans 14 residues. Trimming cost V 5 bases and J 2 bases, with 11 bases left between them. Germline CDR1 WNHNN, CDR2 SYGVQD (reference sequence). The CDR3 DNA reads as TGCGCCAGCAGTTTCAGACTACTCACAGATACGCAGTATTTT. Translation gives CASSFRLLTDTQYF.